The 19 T cell receptor beta chains below were found in one sample sequenced in a study of blood T cell repertoires in COVID-19. Assay: immunoSEQ multiplex PCR; the TCRdb copy retains only in-frame clones and omits some. The sample lists about 150,000 clones, 88% occurring once. The sequenced sample was peripheral blood. The receptors were gathered from a human donor in a cohort sampled during active COVID-19.

J is TRBJ2-1 and V is TRBV7-9; TRBD2 agrees at 13 bases. The J segment lost 5 bases and the V segment lost 4 bases, leaving 5 bases of the junction unmatched. The CDR3 covers 16 residues. Per the germline V gene, CDR1 is SEHNR and CDR2 is FQNEAQ (reference sequence). Here the CDR3 reads CASSYWTSGGHNEQFF. In DNA form, the CDR3 reads TGTGCCAGCAGCTATTGGACTAGCGGGGGCCACAATGAGCAGTTCTTC.

The rearrangement joins TRBV19 to TRBJ2-7; 16 bases fit TRBD2. The V gene's germline CDR1 is LNHDA and CDR2 SQIVND (reference sequence). With V trimmed by 10 bases and J by 5 bases, 8 bases remained unmatched. The CDR3 extends over 15 amino acids. This CDR3 reads CATTGLAGGIDEQYF. The DNA of the CDR3 is TGTGCCACCACGGGACTAGCGGGAGGGATTGACGAGCAGTACTTC.

The V call is TRBV30, the J call TRBJ1-6; no firm D call. Per the germline V gene, CDR1 is GTSNPN and CDR2 is SVGIG (reference sequence). V was trimmed by 1 base and J by 6 bases, leaving 13 bases between them. The CDR3 totals 15 residues. The CDR3 sequence: CAWSALSSGNSPLHF. In nucleotides, the CDR3 is TGTGCCTGGAGTGCACTAAGCTCTGGTAATTCACCCCTCCACTTT.

This sequence joins TRBV19 and TRBJ1-4; unclear D gene. The CDR3 extends over 15 amino acids. Per germline, CDR1 LNHDA and CDR2 SQIVND (reference sequence). V lost 6 bases, J lost 0 bases, and 11 bases lay in between. The DNA of the CDR3 is TGTGCCAGTAGGCGGGCATCTGCAACTAATGAAAAACTGTTTTTT. Encoded protein: CASRRASATNEKLFF.

Only a few counts were recorded for this clone. This rearrangement joins TRBV30 to TRBJ2-7, with TRBD1 as a possible D gene (6 bases). This CDR3 has 14 amino acids. Germline CDR1 reads GTSNPN; CDR2 reads SVGIG (reference sequence). V was trimmed by 7 bases and J by 2 bases, leaving 18 bases between them. This chain's CDR3 is CASTRGGLPYEQYF. Here the CDR3 DNA reads TGTGCCTCGACTCGTGGGGGCCTTCCCTACGAGCAGTACTTC.

The chain recombines TRBV3-1 (or the pseudogene TRBV3-2) with TRBJ2-7; 7 nucleotides align to TRBD2. The CDR3 is 17 residues long. CDR1 is LGHDT, CDR2 YNNKEL, per germline (reference sequence). V lost 2 bases to trimming and J lost 1 base; unmatched junction nucleotides: 11. CDR3 protein: CASSQSRTREGSYEQYF. As DNA, the CDR3 is TGTGCCAGCAGCCAATCTCGTACGAGGGAGGGTTCCTACGAGCAGTACTTC.

The chain links TRBV12-3 or TRBV12-4 to TRBJ2-7; weak D call: TRBD1 (6 bases). This CDR3 has 13 amino acids. Trimming shortened V by 6 bases and J by 1 base, and 10 bases separated the two germline ends. DNA for the CDR3: TGTGCCAGCAGGAGACAGGAGTCCTACGAGCAGTACTTC. It specifies CASRRQESYEQYF.

V gene TRBV3-1 (or the pseudogene TRBV3-2) combines with J gene TRBJ2-7, with 8 nucleotides matching TRBD1. This CDR3 spans 13 amino acids. Trimming at V came to 1 base and at J to 7 bases, leaving 3 bases not matched to a gene. Germline lookup yields CDR1 LGHDT and CDR2 YNNKEL (reference sequence). In DNA, the CDR3 is TGTGCCAGCAGCCAAGGACAGGGGTGGGAGCAGTACTTC. Translation gives CASSQGQGWEQYF.

The rearrangement uses TRBV5-1 and TRBJ2-7; TRBD1 agrees at 8 bases. Looked up from germline, CDR1 is SGHRS and CDR2 is YFSETQ. J gave up 0 bases and V 8 bases, and 4 bases lay outside the gene matches. This CDR3 contains 13 residues. The CDR3 is CASRQGSSYEQYF. CDR3 nucleotides: TGCGCCAGTCGACAGGGGAGCTCCTACGAGCAGTACTTC.

The rearrangement links TRBV5-4 to TRBJ2-5; D not resolved. The germline V and J ends were trimmed by 2 bases and 5 bases, with 13 bases remaining between them. The CDR3 is 14 residues long. From germline, CDR1 is SGHNT and CDR2 YYREEE (reference sequence). The CDR3 sequence is CASSFRSGAETQYF. CDR3 coding DNA: TGTGCCAGCAGCTTTCGATCAGGCGCCGAGACCCAGTACTTC. The full variable domain, in which reference TRBV5-4 and TRBJ2-5 provide the parts outside the CDR3, is ETGVTQSPTHLIKTRGQQVTLRCSSQSGHNTVSWYQQALGQGPQFIFQYYREEENGRGNFPPRFSGLQFPNYSSELNVNALELDDSALYLCASSFRSGAETQYFGPGTRLLVL.

This clone was observed a single time. The gene calls are TRBV19 and TRBJ2-3; TRBD2 aligns across 9 bases. In germline, CDR1 is LNHDA, CDR2 SQIVND (reference sequence). The CDR3 covers 17 residues. The V gene end was trimmed by 3 bases and the J gene end by 0 bases; junction bases not matched to a gene: 7. Written as DNA, the CDR3 is TGTGCCAGTAGTATGCAAGCGGGAGGCCCTAGCACAGATACGCAGTATTTT. It yields the protein CASSMQAGGPSTDTQYF.

The rearrangement joins TRBV7-9 to TRBJ1-1; D possibly corresponds to TRBD1 (5 bases). Germline V gene lookup returns CDR1 SEHNR and CDR2 FQNEAQ (reference sequence). This CDR3 region has 14 residues. V lost 2 bases and J 4 bases, leaving 11 bases between the germline ends. The CDR3 here is CASSLTTGSTEAFF. The DNA for the CDR3 is TGTGCCAGCAGCTTAACCACAGGATCCACTGAAGCTTTCTTT.

V usage is TRBV5-1 and J usage is TRBJ2-1; no clear D gene. The V gene's germline CDR1 is SGHRS and CDR2 YFSETQ. This CDR3 contains 14 residues. The ends were cut back, 0 bases at V and 8 bases at J, with 12 bases in the middle. DNA for the CDR3: TGCGCCAGCAGCTTGGCCCGAGCCTTTGATGAGCAGTTCTTC. Translating it yields CASSLARAFDEQFF.

The rearrangement links TRBV7-2 to TRBJ1-1, with 7 bases that match TRBD1. The CDR3 sequence is 15 residues long. In germline, CDR1 is SGHTA, CDR2 FQGNSA. Trimming took 5 bases from V and 4 from J; bases not matched to a gene: 10. The CDR3 is CASSPLTGSGTEAFF. The CDR3 DNA reads TGTGCCAGCAGCCCCCTGACAGGGTCGGGCACTGAAGCTTTCTTT.

The chain carries TRBV3-1 (or the pseudogene TRBV3-2) and TRBJ1-3, with 7 bases identical to TRBD1. Germline V gives CDR1 LGHDT, CDR2 YNNKEL (reference sequence). Losses at the gene ends were 3 bases for V and 0 bases for J; bases not matched to a gene: 2. The CDR3 covers 15 residues. Here the CDR3 DNA reads TGTGCCAGCAGCCAGGGACAGATCTCTGGAAACACCATATATTTT. Its protein is CASSQGQISGNTIYF.

This clone has a handful of counts. The chain employs TRBV7-2 and TRBJ2-7; maybe TRBD1 (6 bases). Trimming cost V 1 base and J 1 base, with 8 bases left between them. The germline V gene encodes CDR1 SGHTA and CDR2 FQGNSA. This CDR3 comprises 14 residues. CDR3 coding DNA: TGTGCCAGCAGCTTAGACAGGGTTTCCTACGAGCAGTACTTC. The encoded protein is CASSLDRVSYEQYF.

The chain recombines TRBV7-2 with TRBJ2-3; weak D call: TRBD1 (6 bases). From germline, CDR1 is SGHTA and CDR2 FQGNSA. Trimming took off 2 bases at V and 2 bases at J, with 11 bases between the two ends. The CDR3 has 15 amino acids. This chain's CDR3 is CASSLWRQATDTQYF. In nucleotides, the CDR3 is TGTGCCAGCAGCTTATGGAGACAGGCCACAGATACGCAGTATTTT.

This clone has only one observation. This rearrangement joins TRBV3-1 (or the pseudogene TRBV3-2) to TRBJ2-2; a possible D gene is TRBD1 (5 bases). Looked up from germline, CDR1 is LGHDT and CDR2 is YNNKEL (reference sequence). V was trimmed by 7 bases and J by 5 bases, leaving 8 bases between them. The CDR3 has 12 residues. The CDR3 protein is CASIPGTGELFF. CDR3 DNA: TGTGCCAGCATTCCAGGGACCGGGGAGCTGTTTTTT.

The V call is TRBV11-2, the J call TRBJ1-6; 7 bases are a match to TRBD1. The V gene's germline CDR1 is SGHAT and CDR2 FQNNGV. CDR3 length: 15 amino acids. V gave up 5 bases and J gave up 0 bases; unmatched junction bases: 1. The CDR3 loop reads CASSRDSSYNSPLHF. In nucleotides, the CDR3 is TGTGCCAGCAGCCGGGACAGCTCCTATAATTCACCCCTCCACTTT.